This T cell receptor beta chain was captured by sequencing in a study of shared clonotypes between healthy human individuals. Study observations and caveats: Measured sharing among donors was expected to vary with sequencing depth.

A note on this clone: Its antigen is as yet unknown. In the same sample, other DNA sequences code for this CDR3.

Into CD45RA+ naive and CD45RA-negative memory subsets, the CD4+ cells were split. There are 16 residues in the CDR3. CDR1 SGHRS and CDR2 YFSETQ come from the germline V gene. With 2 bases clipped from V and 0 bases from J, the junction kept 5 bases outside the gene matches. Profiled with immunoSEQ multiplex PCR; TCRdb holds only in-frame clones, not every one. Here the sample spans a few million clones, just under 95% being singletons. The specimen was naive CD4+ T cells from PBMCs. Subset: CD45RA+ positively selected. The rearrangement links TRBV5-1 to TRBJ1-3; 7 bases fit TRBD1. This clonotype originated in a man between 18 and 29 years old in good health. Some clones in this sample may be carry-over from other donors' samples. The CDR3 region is CASSFGQAISGNTIYF. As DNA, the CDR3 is TGCGCCAGCAGCTTTGGACAGGCCATCTCTGGAAACACCATATATTTT. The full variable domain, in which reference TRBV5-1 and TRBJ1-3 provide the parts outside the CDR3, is KAGVTQTPRYLIKTRGQQVTLSCSPISGHRSVSWYQQTPGQGLQFLFEYFSETQRNKGNFPGRFSGRQFSNSRSEMNVSTLELGDSALYLCASSFGQAISGNTIYFGEGSWLTVV.